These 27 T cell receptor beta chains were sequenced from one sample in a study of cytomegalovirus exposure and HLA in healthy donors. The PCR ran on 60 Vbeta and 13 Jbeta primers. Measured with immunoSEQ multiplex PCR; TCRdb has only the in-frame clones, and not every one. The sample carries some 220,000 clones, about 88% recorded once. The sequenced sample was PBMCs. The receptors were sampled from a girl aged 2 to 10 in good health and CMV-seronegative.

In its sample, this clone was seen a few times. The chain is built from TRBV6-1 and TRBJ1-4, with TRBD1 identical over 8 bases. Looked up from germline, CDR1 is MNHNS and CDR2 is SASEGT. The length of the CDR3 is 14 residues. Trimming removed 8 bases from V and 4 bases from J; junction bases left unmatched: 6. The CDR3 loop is CASSMTGDNEKLFF. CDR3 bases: TGTGCCAGCTCTATGACAGGGGATAATGAAAAACTGTTTTTT.

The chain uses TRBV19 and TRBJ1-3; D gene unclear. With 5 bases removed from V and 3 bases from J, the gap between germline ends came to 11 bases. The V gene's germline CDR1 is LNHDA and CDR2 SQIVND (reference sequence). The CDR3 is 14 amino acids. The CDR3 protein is CASSLRHNGNTIYF. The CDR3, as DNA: TGTGCCAGTAGTCTCAGACATAATGGAAACACCATATATTTT.

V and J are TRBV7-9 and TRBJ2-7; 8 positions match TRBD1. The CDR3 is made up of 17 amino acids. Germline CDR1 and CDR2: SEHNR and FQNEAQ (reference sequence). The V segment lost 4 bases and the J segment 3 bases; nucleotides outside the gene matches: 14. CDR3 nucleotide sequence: TGTGCCAGCAGCTCCCCTCCGAGCGGACAGGGCCTCTACGAGCAGTACTTC. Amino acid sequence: CASSSPPSGQGLYEQYF.

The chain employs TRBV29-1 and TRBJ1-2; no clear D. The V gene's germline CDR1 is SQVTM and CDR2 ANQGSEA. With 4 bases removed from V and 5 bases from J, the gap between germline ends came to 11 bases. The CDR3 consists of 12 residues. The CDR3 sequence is CSVAVGRYGYTF. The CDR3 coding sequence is TGCAGCGTTGCGGTAGGGAGGTATGGCTACACCTTC.

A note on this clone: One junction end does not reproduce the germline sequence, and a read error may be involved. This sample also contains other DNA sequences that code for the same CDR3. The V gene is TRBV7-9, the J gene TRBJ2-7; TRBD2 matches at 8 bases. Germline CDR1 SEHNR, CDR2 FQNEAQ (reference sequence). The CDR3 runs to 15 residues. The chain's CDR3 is CASSTRGGGSYEQYF. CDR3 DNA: TGTGCCAGCAGCACGAGGGGCGGGGGGTCCTACGAACAGTACTTC.

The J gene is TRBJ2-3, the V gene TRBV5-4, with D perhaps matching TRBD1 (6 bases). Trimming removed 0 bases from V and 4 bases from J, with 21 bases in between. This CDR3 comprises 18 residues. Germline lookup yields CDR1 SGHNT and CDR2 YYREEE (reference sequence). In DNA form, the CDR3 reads TGTGCCAGCAGCTTGGGGGGGTCAGGGGCTAGGGCGGCAGATACGCAGTATTTT. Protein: CASSLGGSGARAADTQYF.

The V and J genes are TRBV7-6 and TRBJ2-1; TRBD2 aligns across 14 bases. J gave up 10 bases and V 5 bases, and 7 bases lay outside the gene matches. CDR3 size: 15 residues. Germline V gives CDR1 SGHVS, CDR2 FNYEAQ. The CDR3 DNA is TGTGCCAGCAGCCCCGGACTAGCGGGGGGAGGAGAGCAGTTCTTC. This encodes CASSPGLAGGGEQFF.

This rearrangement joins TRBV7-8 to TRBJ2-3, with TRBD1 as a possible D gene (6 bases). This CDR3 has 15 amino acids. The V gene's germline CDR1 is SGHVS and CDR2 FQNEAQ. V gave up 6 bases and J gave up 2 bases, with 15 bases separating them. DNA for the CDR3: TGTGCCAGCAGATCAACAGGGCCTCTCACAGATACGCAGTATTTT. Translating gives CASRSTGPLTDTQYF.

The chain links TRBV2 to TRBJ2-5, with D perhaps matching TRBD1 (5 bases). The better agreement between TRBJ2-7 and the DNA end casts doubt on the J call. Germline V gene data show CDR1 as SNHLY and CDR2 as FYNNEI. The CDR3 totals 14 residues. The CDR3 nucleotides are TGTGCCAGCACCGAGGACACTTATCTTTACGAGCAGTACTTC. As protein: CASTEDTYLYEQYF.

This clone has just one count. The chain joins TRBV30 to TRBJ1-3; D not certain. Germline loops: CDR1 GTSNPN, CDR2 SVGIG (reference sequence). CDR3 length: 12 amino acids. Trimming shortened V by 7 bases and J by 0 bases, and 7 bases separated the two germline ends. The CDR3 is CAFGSSGNTIYF. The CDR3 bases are TGTGCCTTCGGTAGCTCTGGAAACACCATATATTTT.

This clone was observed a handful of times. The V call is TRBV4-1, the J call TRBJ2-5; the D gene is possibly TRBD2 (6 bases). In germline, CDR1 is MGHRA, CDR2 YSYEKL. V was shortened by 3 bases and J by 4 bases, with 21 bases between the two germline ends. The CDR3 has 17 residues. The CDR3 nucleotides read TGCGCCAGCAGCCAGGAAACTAGCCCCCGGTCGGTAGAGACCCAGTACTTC. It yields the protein CASSQETSPRSVETQYF.

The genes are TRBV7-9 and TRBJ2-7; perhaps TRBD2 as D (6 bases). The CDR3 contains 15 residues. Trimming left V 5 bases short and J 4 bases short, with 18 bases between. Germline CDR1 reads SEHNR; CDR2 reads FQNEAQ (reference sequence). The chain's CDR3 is CASSTPWEEGYEQYF. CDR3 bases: TGTGCCAGCAGCACCCCGTGGGAGGAGGGTTACGAGCAGTACTTC.

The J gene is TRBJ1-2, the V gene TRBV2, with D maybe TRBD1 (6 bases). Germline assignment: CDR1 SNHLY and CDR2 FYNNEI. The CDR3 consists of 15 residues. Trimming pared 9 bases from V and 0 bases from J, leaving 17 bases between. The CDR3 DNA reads TGTGCCAGGACAGGCGATTTTATCTCTAACTATGGCTACACCTTC. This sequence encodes CARTGDFISNYGYTF.

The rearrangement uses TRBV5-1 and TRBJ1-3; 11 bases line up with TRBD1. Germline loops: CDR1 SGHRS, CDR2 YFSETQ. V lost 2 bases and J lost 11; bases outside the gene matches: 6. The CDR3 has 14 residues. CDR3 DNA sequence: TGCGCCAGCAGCTTACCGGGACAGGGGGGCGCCATATATTTT. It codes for CASSLPGQGGAIYF.

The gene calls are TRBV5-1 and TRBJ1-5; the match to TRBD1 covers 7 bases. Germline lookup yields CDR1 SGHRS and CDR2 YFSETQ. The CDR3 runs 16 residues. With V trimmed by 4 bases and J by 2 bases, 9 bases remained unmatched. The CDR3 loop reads CASSLGGGGGNQPQHF. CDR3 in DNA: TGCGCCAGCAGCCTGGGAGGGGGCGGGGGCAATCAGCCCCAGCATTTT.

CDR3 sequence (DNA): TGTGCCATCAGTCCGGGACTACTAAGCTCCTACAATGAGCAGTTCTTC. Amino acid sequence: CAISPGLLSSYNEQFF. The J gene is TRBJ2-1, the V gene TRBV10-3; 7 positions match TRBD2. V was clipped by 5 bases and J by 0 bases; unmatched bases: 7. Per germline, CDR1 ENHRY and CDR2 SYGVKD. The CDR3 consists of 16 residues.

The CDR3 DNA reads as TGTGCCAGCAGCTTTGGTTCGGTTGCAACTAATGAAAAACTGTTTTTT. It is translated as CASSFGSVATNEKLFF. The gene calls are TRBV7-2 and TRBJ1-4; D is unclear. The V gene's germline CDR1 is SGHTA and CDR2 FQGNSA. The V and J ends lost 3 bases and 0 bases respectively, with 11 bases between them. The CDR3 runs to 16 residues. Filled out from reference TRBV7-2 and TRBJ1-4, the complete variable domain reads GAGVSQSPSNKVTEKGKDVELRCDPISGHTALYWYRQSLGQGLEFLIYFQGNSAPDKSGLPSDRFSAERTGGSVSTLTIQRTQQEDSAVYLCASSFGSVATNEKLFFGSGTQLSVL.

The CDR3 region is CASSGGLAGGAKAQYF. In nucleotides, the CDR3 is TGTGCCAGCAGTGGGGGACTAGCGGGGGGCGCCAAAGCGCAGTATTTT. V usage is TRBV6-1 and J usage is TRBJ2-3; 15 bases align to TRBD2. Germline values: CDR1 MNHNS, CDR2 SASEGT. Losses at the gene ends were 4 bases for V and 10 bases for J; bases not matched to a gene: 9. The CDR3 is 16 amino acids.

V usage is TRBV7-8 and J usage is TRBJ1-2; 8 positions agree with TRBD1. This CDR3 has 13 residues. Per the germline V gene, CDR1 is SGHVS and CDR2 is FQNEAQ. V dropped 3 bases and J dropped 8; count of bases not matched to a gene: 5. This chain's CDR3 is CASSLTGVEGYTF. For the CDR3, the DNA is TGTGCCAGCAGCTTGACAGGGGTAGAGGGCTACACCTTC.

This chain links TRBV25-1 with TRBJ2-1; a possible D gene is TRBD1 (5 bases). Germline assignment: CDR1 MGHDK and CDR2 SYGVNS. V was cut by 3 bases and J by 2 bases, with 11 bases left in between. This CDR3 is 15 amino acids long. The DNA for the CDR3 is TGTGCCAGCAGTGATGCAGGGATCCCCTACAATGAGCAGTTCTTC. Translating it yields CASSDAGIPYNEQFF.

CDR3 residues: CASSPTSGGAKETQYF. CDR3 DNA: TGCGCCAGCAGCCCGACTAGCGGGGGGGCCAAGGAGACCCAGTACTTC. This sequence joins TRBV4-1 and TRBJ2-5; 14 nucleotides match TRBD2. The CDR3 extends over 16 amino acids. Trimming took 4 bases from V and 5 from J; bases not matched to a gene: 6. CDR1 is MGHRA, CDR2 YSYEKL, per germline.

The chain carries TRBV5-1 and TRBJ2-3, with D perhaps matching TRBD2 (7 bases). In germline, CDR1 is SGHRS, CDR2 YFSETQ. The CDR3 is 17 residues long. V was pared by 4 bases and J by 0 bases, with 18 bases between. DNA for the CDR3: TGCGCCAGCAGCCCGCAGGGGCTAGCGGCTAGCACAGATACGCAGTATTTT. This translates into CASSPQGLAASTDTQYF.

DNA of the CDR3: TGCGCCAGCATTAGCTACGAGCAGTACTTC. It codes for CASISYEQYF. The chain is built from TRBV10-1 and TRBJ2-7; no firm D call. Trimming cost V 7 bases and J 3 bases, with 4 bases left between them. The germline V gene encodes CDR1 WNHNN and CDR2 SYGVQD (reference sequence). The CDR3 consists of 10 residues.

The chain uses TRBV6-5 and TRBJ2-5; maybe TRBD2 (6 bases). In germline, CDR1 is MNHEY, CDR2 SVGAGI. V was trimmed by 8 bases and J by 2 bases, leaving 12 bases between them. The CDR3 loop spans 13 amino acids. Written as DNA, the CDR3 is TGTGCCAGCGGACCTAGCGTTCAAGAGACCCAGTACTTC. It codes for CASGPSVQETQYF.

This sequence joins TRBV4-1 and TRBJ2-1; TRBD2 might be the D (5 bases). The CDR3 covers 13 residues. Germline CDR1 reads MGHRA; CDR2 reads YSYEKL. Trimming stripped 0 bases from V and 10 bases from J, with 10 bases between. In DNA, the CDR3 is TGCGCCAGCAGCCAAGAGGAAGGCGGGGAGCAGTTCTTC. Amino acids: CASSQEEGGEQFF.

The CDR3 nucleotides read TGTGCCAGCAGCCGGGTCGCAGGGAAATACGAGCAGTACTTC. It codes for CASSRVAGKYEQYF. This chain joins TRBV5-4 and TRBJ2-7; maybe TRBD1 (5 bases). The germline V and J ends were trimmed by 4 bases and 4 bases, with 15 bases remaining between them. In germline, CDR1 is SGHNT, CDR2 YYREEE (reference sequence). This CDR3 contains 14 residues.

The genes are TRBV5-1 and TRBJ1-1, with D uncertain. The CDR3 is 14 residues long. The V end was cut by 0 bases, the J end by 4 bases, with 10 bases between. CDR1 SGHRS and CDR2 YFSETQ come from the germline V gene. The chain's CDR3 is CASSLVLGPTEAFF. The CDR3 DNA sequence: TGCGCCAGCAGCTTGGTTCTTGGGCCCACTGAAGCTTTCTTT.